This TCR beta chain emerged from a study of cytomegalovirus exposure and HLA in healthy donors (TCRdb year 2017). Study-level background: An earlier analysis of 587 of the donors reported 276 Gb of sequence data and approximately 120 million unique TCR beta sequences obtained from approximately 180 million T cells. The number of donors typed differed by locus, with about 629-630 for A, B, C, DRB1 and DQB1, roughly 550 for DQA1, 600 to 610 for DPA1, and some 470 for DPB1. Among roughly 400 genotyped donors of the cohort, an average of around 240,000 unique TCR beta nucleotide sequences was sequenced per donor, of which approximately 18% were non-productive. In an earlier analysis of 500 to 650 of the donors, high-throughput TCR beta sequencing was used to judge whether each TCR beta V gene segment behaved as functional or pseudogenic. HLA typing included class I and class II loci at four-digit resolution. High-throughput TCR immunosequencing, statistical association of individual TCRs with disease status, and machine learning were combined to predict cytomegalovirus infection status. All discovery cohort repertoires had been generated on a single sequencing platform. A later analysis re-examined previously published TCR beta repertoires from over 500 donors and added high-resolution HLA genotyping to investigate patterns of TCR occurrence. Rather than drawing on any new phenotypic data, the later analysis identified candidate immune exposures from TCR beta sequences and the way those sequences occurred across donors. In a later genetic analysis, genome-wide SNP genotypes for 398 of the 666 donors were used, and that subset was treated as a discovery cohort. Besides the first cohort of 666 subjects, a separate validation cohort made up of over a hundred different subjects was used. The T cell repertoires of around 730 subjects were profiled by immunosequencing and related to cytomegalovirus serostatus. An early release that covered some 640 HLA-typed donors contained approximately 320 gigabases of sequencing data and roughly 84 million unique TCR sequences. The aim of the study was to test whether cataloging public T cell receptors could identify signatures of past pathogen exposure. Of the 350 to 400 genotyped donors, roughly 85% fell in the genetic ancestry cluster associated with self-reported Caucasian donors. Donor age, sex, ethnicity and CMV serostatus were collected together with the repertoire data. Roughly 5 DR-DQ haplotypes were treated as single units for association and clustering because of strong linkage in the cohort. What the work shows at the level of the full study, not this receptor alone: According to a later analysis, TCR association rates differed among HLA loci, with DRB1 alleles showing the most associated TCRs and HLA-C alleles showing the fewest. At a false discovery rate of 0.05, a later analysis linked roughly 17,000 TCR beta sequences to specific HLA alleles. Because some donors lacked HLA typing at each locus, the association tests relied only on the typed subset. The sequencing pipeline was judged likely to have produced a cluster of highly shared sequence variants as a technical artifact. In both the original and validation cohorts, the classifier was reported to diagnose cytomegalovirus status with high specificity and sensitivity. A total of some 180 TCR beta chains were listed by the study as associated with cytomegalovirus. In a later analysis, most CMV-associated TCR beta chains were found to appear HLA-restricted, with HLA associations seemingly driven largely by CMV exposure. Linkage disequilibrium might explain the correlated functional status among segregating V segments, but an unknown experimental factor could not be ruled out. V-gene and J-gene trimming of TCR beta chains was associated with a missense DCLRE1C variant in a later genetic analysis, and the association was replicated in an independent cohort. In vitro tests confirmed that a few of the cytomegalovirus-associated TCR beta chains recognize cytomegalovirus antigens. Broadly in line with IMGT annotations, most TCR beta V segments showed up in productive rearrangements about 87% or about 30% of the time in an earlier analysis of 587 of the donors. A further reported finding was that TCR beta sequences accurately predicted the HLA-A and HLA-B alleles for most subjects in the first cohort. Immune exposure information for the cohort was limited to CMV serostatus. The presence/absence analyses assumed that sequencing depth was roughly uniform across donors, and that assumption may not be true. According to a later analysis, parvovirus B19, influenza, CMV and Epstein-Barr virus appeared linked to several top co-occurrence clusters. Assigning TCR associations to individual alleles was difficult when HLA alleles, especially DR and DQ, strongly co-occurred. The authors suggested that the approach could potentially be generalized to other disease states and immunological phenotypes. Roughly 17 rarely observed V segments, including chromosome 9 orphons, were excluded from the earlier analysis of some 590 of the donors because counts were too low. In this cohort, only TCR beta chains were sequenced, and detectable features were limited by the absence of alpha or paired-chain data. Because the 87-base-pair reads could not distinguish some IMGT-functional V segments, including TRBV6-2 and TRBV6-3, those segments were excluded. In a later genetic analysis, fewer N-insertions in productive TCRs were reported among donors in an Asian-associated ancestry cluster than the roughly 700-donor mean. A later analysis found that HLA-associated TCR beta chains were more clonally expanded and had lower generation probabilities than equally common non-associated chains. While some public TCRs were present in many individuals, most TCR sequences turned up only very rarely across donors.

The cohort consisted of 670 or so healthy bone marrow donors. At the time of sampling, every cohort member was nominally healthy, though immune exposures that went unrecorded were likely present. The donor was CMV seronegative and belonged to the group of roughly 330 seronegative cohort members. A peripheral blood sample was provided by each donor, and peripheral blood mononuclear cells were used for TCR beta sequencing. Genomic DNA extraction from the blood cell samples was performed with the Qiagen DNeasy Blood Extraction Kit. The method behind the library was the immunoSEQ multiplex PCR assay. The multiplex PCR relied on a mix of 60 forward primers for TCR Vbeta segments and 13 reverse primers for TCR Jbeta segments. Amplification of the CDR3 region of rearranged TCR beta genes was performed with a multiplex PCR assay on genomic DNA. The Illumina HiSeq System was used to sequence the amplified TCR beta libraries as 87-base-pair reads. Turning to the authors' computational methods: A later analysis tallied roughly 76 million unique TCR beta chains across the 550 to 850 repertoires, and about 10 million of those chains were shared by two or more donors. A nearest-neighbor algorithm error-corrected the raw reads and collapsed the reads into unique sequences, merging closely related sequences to remove PCR and sequencing errors. V, D and J gene segments were assigned by aligning CDR3 sequences to IMGT reference sequences. For a sequence to be retained, at least a six-nucleotide match to both a V gene segment and a J gene segment was required. A rearrangement counted as productive if the CDR3 had no stop codons and remained in frame with V and J, and every other rearrangement counted as non-productive. Following IMGT convention, CDR3 was defined as the stretch from the second conserved V-encoded cysteine up to the conserved J-encoded phenylalanine. The earlier analysis of 450 to 750 of the donors excluded any sequence lacking an unambiguous match to a single V gene segment. An earlier analysis of approximately 590 of the donors classified V segments as functional when productive rearrangements were above 56.7% and as segregating when the standard deviation between donors was above 5%. A statistical classification framework was built to diagnose cytomegalovirus status from the catalog of TCR beta chain sequences. V and J gene assignment, in a later analysis, came from comparing TCR nucleotide sequences with IMGT/GENE-DB human TR gene sequences. The TCRdist pipeline was used in a later analysis to assign CDR3 sequences and most-parsimonious VDJ recombination scenarios. A later analysis defined each TCR beta chain by its CDR3 amino acid sequence plus V-gene family, and excluded reads lacking a unique V-gene family. In a later analysis, several hundred highly shared, low-generation-probability nucleotide sequences were removed to address suspected cross-contamination and a sequencing artifact. In a later analysis, a clonal expansion index for each public chain was calculated from normalized within-repertoire ranks of inferred template counts. Generation probabilities in a later analysis came from a VDJ recombination model fitted to out-of-frame rearrangements, and those results were checked against IGoR. In a later analysis, hypergeometric tests were used to score TCR-TCR, TCR-HLA and TCR-CMV co-occurrence, with a repertoire-size bias correction applied to TCR pairs. False discovery rates were estimated in a later analysis by permuting HLA or CMV assignments 20 times. In a later analysis, co-occurring TCRs were grouped with DBSCAN, and TCRdist sequence similarity was added when clustering was performed within HLA-allele-positive subsets. For co-occurrence clustering, repertoires with fewer than 30,000 or more than 120,000 public chains were excluded, along with 5 or 6 repertoires with anomalous nucleotide sharing. The immuneACCESS repertoire file appears here via TCRdb, limited to in-frame rearrangements. These files lack a portion of the clones; in checked studies, under half of the deficit traces to unresolved V genes, and the cause of the others is not known. V and J calls and clone size are copied from that table; D and trimming were computed from the DNA. The sample table holds about 130,000 clones, of which roughly three fifths were seen once. In total, the top ten clones hold 2.4% of the sample.

Including the terminal cysteine and phenylalanine, the CDR3 comprises 14 residues. The entry retains the CDR3 DNA only, 42 bases that are in frame from base 1. CDR1 and CDR2 are drawn from the germline V gene: LGHNA, YSLEER. V is clipped by 1 base and J by 1 base, and the sequence between their germline boundaries is 4 bases long. Worth noting for this clone: The antigen it binds to is not known. No base-level quality is on record; no much larger clone is a single base apart.

The chain employs TRBV4-3 and TRBJ2-2, with no confidently assigned D gene. The sequence came from a woman aged 40 to 55 in good health and CMV-seronegative. Source material: PBMCs. This receptor carries the CDR3 CASSQVLNTGELFF. Read as DNA, the sequence is TGCGCCAGCAGCCAAGTCTTGAACACCGGGGAGCTGTTTTTT.